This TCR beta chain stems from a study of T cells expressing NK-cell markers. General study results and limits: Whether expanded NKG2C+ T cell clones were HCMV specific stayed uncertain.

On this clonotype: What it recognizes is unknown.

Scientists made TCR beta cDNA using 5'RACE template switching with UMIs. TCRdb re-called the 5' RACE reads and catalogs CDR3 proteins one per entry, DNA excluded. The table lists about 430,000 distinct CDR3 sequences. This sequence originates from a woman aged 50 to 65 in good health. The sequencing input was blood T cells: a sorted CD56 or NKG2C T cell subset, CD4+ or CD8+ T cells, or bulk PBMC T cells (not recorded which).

CDR3 sequence: CSARRPLNTGELFF. This chain uses TRBV20-1 with TRBJ2-2; lacking DNA, the TRBD1 call made by TCRdb goes unchecked. Germline V gives CDR1 DFQATT, CDR2 SNEGSKA (reference sequence). The CDR3 is 14 residues long.